The 4 T cell receptor beta chains presented below share a single source sample, sequenced in a study of blood T cell repertoires in COVID-19. Repertoires were generated with immunoSEQ multiplex PCR, while TCRdb's copy carries only in-frame clones and drops some. The repertoire consists of under 250,000 clones, with around 81% occurring once and the leading ten covering about 2.1%. The sequenced sample consisted of peripheral blood. The origin of the receptors is a woman aged 55 to 70 with acute or convalescent COVID-19.

The rearrangement joins TRBV7-2 to TRBJ2-3; D is unclear. V lost 5 bases, J lost 0 bases, and 12 bases lay in between. The CDR3 totals 15 residues. The V gene's germline CDR1 is SGHTA and CDR2 FQGNSA. The CDR3 sequence: CASSGSWSSTDTQYF. CDR3 DNA: TGTGCCAGCAGCGGCTCGTGGTCTAGCACAGATACGCAGTATTTT.

The chain uses TRBV30 and TRBJ1-2; 7 nucleotides align to TRBD1. CDR3 length: 12 amino acids. J was trimmed by 4 bases and V by 3 bases; bases with no gene match: 2. Germline assignment: CDR1 GTSNPN and CDR2 SVGIG (reference sequence). The CDR3 region has the DNA TGTGCCTGGAGCACAGGGGTCTATGGCTACACCTTC. As protein: CAWSTGVYGYTF.

The chain employs TRBV5-1 and TRBJ1-1, with D possibly matching TRBD1 (6 bases). Germline values: CDR1 SGHRS, CDR2 YFSETQ. With 1 base removed from V and 4 bases from J, the gap between germline ends came to 20 bases. This CDR3 is 17 amino acids long. CDR3 protein: CASSLTTGWQDGTEAFF. In DNA, the CDR3 is TGCGCCAGCAGCTTGACCACAGGGTGGCAGGACGGCACTGAAGCTTTCTTT.

This chain connects TRBV27 to TRBJ2-1; D is perhaps TRBD1 (6 bases). Germline values: CDR1 MNHEY, CDR2 SMNVEV (reference sequence). The germline V and J ends were trimmed by 6 bases and 0 bases, with 15 bases remaining between them. The CDR3 runs to 16 residues. The CDR3: CASRSLQGSSYNEQFF. The DNA for the CDR3 is TGTGCCAGCAGATCCCTACAGGGTAGCTCCTACAATGAGCAGTTCTTC.